The 14 T cell receptor beta chains below were found in one sample sequenced in a study of regulatory T cells in long-lasting Graves disease. The time point was: newly diagnosed GD, antithyroid drugs for less than 3 months. The authors made the TCR library using RNA they extracted from PBMCs. Construction of the TCR beta libraries employed iRepertoire HTBI primers in conjunction with Arm-PCR of CDR3 regions. TCRdb itself ran the multiplex PCR reads through MiXCR, one entry per CDR3 protein. The top ten clones hold about 25% of a sample with 400,000 to 500,000 distinct CDR3 sequences, about 16% of them seen once. The sample was also linked to a second study, of T cells in Graves' hyperthyroidism and ophthalmopathy.

Specimen: peripheral blood mononuclear cells (PBMCs), collected at new diagnosis, from a patient treated with antithyroid drugs. All receptors come from a young woman with Graves disease.

This clonotype was detected many times. The V and J genes are TRBV6-2 or TRBV6-3 and TRBJ2-5; no reliable D call. Trimming took 5 bases from V and 1 from J, leaving 8 bases between them. This CDR3 is built from 13 residues. From germline, CDR1 is MNHEY and CDR2 SVGEGT. CDR3 coding DNA: TGTGCCAGCAGTGAATCTAGCCAAGAGACCCAGTACTTC. Residues: CASSESSQETQYF.

This clonotype has a handful of counts. The chain has TRBV7-2 and TRBJ2-1, with TRBD1 matching over 10 bases. With 5 bases clipped from V and 10 bases from J, the junction kept 8 bases outside the gene matches. The CDR3 extends over 14 amino acids. CDR1 SGHTA and CDR2 FQGNSA come from the germline V gene. CDR3 residues: CASSGRDRGAEQFF. DNA of the CDR3: TGTGCCAGCAGCGGACGGGACAGGGGCGCCGAGCAGTTCTTC. The whole variable domain, remainder taken from reference TRBV7-2 and TRBJ2-1, is GAGVSQSPSNKVTEKGKDVELRCDPISGHTALYWYRQSLGQGLEFLIYFQGNSAPDKSGLPSDRFSAERTGGSVSTLTIQRTQQEDSAVYLCASSGRDRGAEQFFGPGTRLTVL.

This clonotype has ten or more counts. V usage is TRBV11-2 and J usage is TRBJ2-3, with D perhaps matching TRBD2 (5 bases). Per the germline V gene, CDR1 is SGHAT and CDR2 is FQNNGV. Trimming removed 4 bases from V and 2 bases from J, with 7 bases in between. The CDR3 loop spans 13 amino acids. In nucleotides, the CDR3 is TGTGCCAGCAGCTGGACTTACACAGATACGCAGTATTTT. Its translation: CASSWTYTDTQYF.

There are many counts of this clonotype. This chain connects TRBV12-3 or TRBV12-4 to TRBJ2-5, with unresolved D. V was clipped by 5 bases and J by 5 bases, with 9 bases between them. CDR3 size: 12 residues. The CDR3 DNA sequence: TGTGCCAGCAGTGCGATCAGGGAGACCCAGTACTTC. It translates to CASSAIRETQYF.

The chain recombines TRBV24-1 with TRBJ2-1; D unresolved. The CDR3 contains 12 residues. Trimming shortened V by 4 bases and J by 5 bases, and 5 bases separated the two germline ends. Germline CDR1 reads KGHDR; CDR2 reads SFDVKD. The CDR3 sequence is CATSEGNNEQFF. In DNA, the CDR3 is TGTGCCACCAGTGAGGGCAACAATGAGCAGTTCTTC.

This clonotype was observed a handful of times. The V and J genes are TRBV24-1 and TRBJ2-1; D is ambiguous. CDR1 is KGHDR and CDR2 is SFDVKD in the germline V gene. V lost 7 bases to trimming and J lost 3 bases, with 9 bases between them. The CDR3 totals 13 residues. The CDR3: CATRRANYNEQFF. The DNA for the CDR3 is TGTGCCACCAGAAGAGCGAACTACAATGAGCAGTTCTTC.

A few counts support this clonotype. The CDR3, as DNA: TGTGCCAGCAGCCCAACCACCTCAGGCCAGCCCCAGCATTTT. This gives the protein CASSPTTSGQPQHF. The J gene is TRBJ1-5, the V gene TRBV7-2; D gene uncertain. The CDR3 has 14 residues. Germline loops: CDR1 SGHTA, CDR2 FQGNSA. V lost 5 bases and J 7 bases, leaving 15 bases between the germline ends.

This clonotype came up many times. The genes are TRBV12-3 or TRBV12-4 and TRBJ2-7; D remains ambiguous. V lost 5 bases, J lost 5 bases, and 16 bases lay in between. The CDR3 contains 14 residues. The CDR3 nucleotides are TGTGCCAGCAGTCCCCATGGGGTCCGTGACGAGCAGTACTTC. Its protein product is CASSPHGVRDEQYF.

In this sample, this clonotype turned up a few times. The V and J genes are TRBV10-3 and TRBJ2-1; 9 bases match TRBD2. The germline CDR1 and CDR2 sequences are ENHRY and SYGVKD. V trimming: 6 bases; J trimming: 7 bases; junction bases outside the gene matches: 13. There are 16 residues in the CDR3. CDR3 residues: CAIRDYSGTSTNEQFF. CDR3 in DNA: TGTGCCATCAGAGATTATTCCGGGACTAGCACAAATGAGCAGTTCTTC.

V and J are TRBV18 and TRBJ2-4; D not certain. Germline CDR1 is KGHSH and CDR2 is LQKENI. V lost 4 bases and J lost 1, with 17 bases in between. CDR3 length equals 17 residues. Here the CDR3 reads CASSLYMAGPAKNIQYF. In nucleotides, the CDR3 is TGTGCCAGCTCACTATATATGGCCGGGCCTGCCAAAAACATTCAGTACTTC.

This chain connects TRBV6-1 to TRBJ1-1; D is uncertain. Germline V lookup: CDR1 MNHNS, CDR2 SASEGT. The CDR3 contains 13 residues. V gave up 3 bases and J gave up 5 bases, with 10 bases separating them. The CDR3 nucleotides are TGTGCCAGCAGTGATGCTCGGAAGACTGAAGCTTTCTTT. It specifies CASSDARKTEAFF.

In its sample, this clonotype was seen a few times. The chain combines TRBV28 with TRBJ1-5; TRBD1 aligns across 9 bases. The CDR3 contains 14 residues. Germline-derived CDR1 and CDR2 are MDHEN and SYDVKM. Trimming at V came to 5 bases and at J to 6 bases, leaving 5 bases not matched to a gene. The CDR3 region is CASSRQGGGQPQHF. The CDR3, as DNA: TGTGCCAGCAGTAGACAGGGGGGAGGTCAGCCCCAGCATTTT.

This clonotype showed up many times. J is TRBJ2-7 and V is TRBV18, with 12 bases matching TRBD2. V was pared by 5 bases and J by 4 bases, with 3 bases of the junction left unmatched. Germline loops: CDR1 KGHSH, CDR2 LQKENI. This CDR3 has 14 residues. The CDR3 sequence: CASSTTSGRYEQYF. DNA of the CDR3: TGTGCCAGCTCAACGACTAGCGGGAGATACGAGCAGTACTTC.

In its sample, this clonotype was seen a few times. The chain employs TRBV12-3 or TRBV12-4 and TRBJ1-6; 7 bases match TRBD1. The CDR3 has 14 residues. Germline trimming cut 7 bases from V and 7 bases from J; bases unmatched to any gene: 7. The CDR3 DNA reads TGTGCCAGCACCCCGACAGGGAGAAATTCACCCCTCCACTTT. Translated: CASTPTGRNSPLHF.